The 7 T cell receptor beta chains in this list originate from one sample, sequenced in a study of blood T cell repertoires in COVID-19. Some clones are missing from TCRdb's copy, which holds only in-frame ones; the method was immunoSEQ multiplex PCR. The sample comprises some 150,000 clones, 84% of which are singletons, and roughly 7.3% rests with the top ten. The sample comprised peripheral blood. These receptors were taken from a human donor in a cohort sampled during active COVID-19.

The CDR3 protein is CASSLFGGAGKLFF. The CDR3 region has the DNA TGTGCCAGCAGTTTATTTGGGGGCGCCGGAAAACTGTTTTTT. The chain recombines TRBV28 with TRBJ1-4, with D possibly matching TRBD1 (6 bases). Per the germline V gene, CDR1 is MDHEN and CDR2 is SYDVKM. The CDR3 totals 14 residues. Trimming shortened V by 1 base and J by 10 bases, and 13 bases separated the two germline ends.

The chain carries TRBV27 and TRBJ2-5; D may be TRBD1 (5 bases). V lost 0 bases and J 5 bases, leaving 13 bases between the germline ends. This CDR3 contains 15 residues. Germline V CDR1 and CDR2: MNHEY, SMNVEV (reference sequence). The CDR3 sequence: CASSLSRGALETQYF. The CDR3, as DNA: TGTGCCAGCAGTTTATCAAGGGGCGCTTTGGAGACCCAGTACTTC.

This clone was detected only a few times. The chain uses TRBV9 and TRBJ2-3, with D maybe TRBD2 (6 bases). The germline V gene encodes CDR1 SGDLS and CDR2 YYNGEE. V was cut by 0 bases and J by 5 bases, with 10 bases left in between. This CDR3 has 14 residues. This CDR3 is CASSVEMGGDTQYF. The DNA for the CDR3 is TGTGCCAGCAGCGTAGAGATGGGGGGAGATACGCAGTATTTT.

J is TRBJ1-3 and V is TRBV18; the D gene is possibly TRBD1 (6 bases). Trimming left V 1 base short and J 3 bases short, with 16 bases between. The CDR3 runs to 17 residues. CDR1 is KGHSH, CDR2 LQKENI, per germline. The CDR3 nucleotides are TGTGCCAGCTCACCACGATTAACAGGGTTTGGTGGAAACACCATATATTTT. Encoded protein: CASSPRLTGFGGNTIYF.

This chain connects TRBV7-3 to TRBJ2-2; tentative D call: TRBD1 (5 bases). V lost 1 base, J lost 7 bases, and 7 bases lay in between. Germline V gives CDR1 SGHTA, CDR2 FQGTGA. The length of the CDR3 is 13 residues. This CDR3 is CASSLKRGGELFF. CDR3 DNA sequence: TGTGCCAGCAGCTTAAAAAGGGGCGGGGAGCTGTTTTTT.

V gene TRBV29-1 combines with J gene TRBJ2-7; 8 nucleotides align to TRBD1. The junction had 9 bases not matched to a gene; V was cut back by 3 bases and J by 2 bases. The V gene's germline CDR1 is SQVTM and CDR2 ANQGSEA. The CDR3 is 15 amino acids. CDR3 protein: CSVDLQGAATYEQYF. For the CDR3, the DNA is TGCAGCGTTGACTTGCAGGGGGCCGCTACCTACGAGCAGTACTTC.

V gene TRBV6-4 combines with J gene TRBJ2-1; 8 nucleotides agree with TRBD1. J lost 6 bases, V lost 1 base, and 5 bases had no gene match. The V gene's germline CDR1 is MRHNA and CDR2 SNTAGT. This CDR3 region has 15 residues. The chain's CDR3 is CASSDYHRGANEQFF. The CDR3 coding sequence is TGTGCCAGCAGTGACTACCACAGGGGGGCCAATGAGCAGTTCTTC.